This TCR beta chain was retrieved from a study of T-cell memory formation after mild COVID-19. Study-wide results and limits: The finding that pre-infection memory included some responding clones suggested that cross-reactive memory joined. The SARS-CoV-2 specificity of second-wave clones reaching peak at day 37 remained unverified.

Notes on this clonotype: Its matching antigen is unknown.

Germline V gives CDR1 SGHRS, CDR2 YFSETQ. CDR3 length: 14 residues. Trimming took off 0 bases at V and 5 bases at J, with 11 bases between the two ends. Constant-segment primers and 5'RACE yielded cDNA libraries for TCR alpha and TCR beta, each carrying sample barcodes and UMIs. Each CDR3 protein gets one entry after TCRdb re-called the 5' RACE reads with MiXCR. The sample carries under 110,000 distinct CDR3 sequences, 9.5% to 15% recorded once. The TCR originated in an adult woman who had mild COVID-19 (a few samples of this study predate the infection). Cell type and time point are not known. The chain is built from TRBV5-1 and TRBJ2-5; D gene ambiguous. The source material was PBMCs or a T cell subset sorted from them (not recorded which). CDR3 sequence (DNA): TGCGCCAGCAGCTTGGAGCCCCCCGAGGAGACCCAGTACTTC. This codes for CASSLEPPEETQYF. Combining the CDR3 with reference TRBV5-1 and TRBJ2-5 gives the whole variable domain KAGVTQTPRYLIKTRGQQVTLSCSPISGHRSVSWYQQTPGQGLQFLFEYFSETQRNKGNFPGRFSGRQFSNSRSEMNVSTLELGDSALYLCASSLEPPEETQYFGPGTRLLVL.